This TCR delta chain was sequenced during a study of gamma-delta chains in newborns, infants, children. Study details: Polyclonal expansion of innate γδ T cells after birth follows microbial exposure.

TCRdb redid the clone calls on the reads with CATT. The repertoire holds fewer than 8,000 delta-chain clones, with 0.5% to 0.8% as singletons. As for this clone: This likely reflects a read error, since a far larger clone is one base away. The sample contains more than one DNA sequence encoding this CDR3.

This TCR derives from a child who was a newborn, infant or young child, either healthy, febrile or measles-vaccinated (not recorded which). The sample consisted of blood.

CDR3 residues: CACDQIGVLTAQLFF. CDR3 DNA sequence: TGTGCCTGTGACCAAATCGGAGTTCTAACAGCACAACTCTTCTTT. V usage is TRDV2 and J usage is TRDJ2; D call uncertain. The CDR3 consists of 15 residues. The germline V gene encodes CDR1 GEAIGNYY and CDR2 EKD. The V end lost 3 bases, the J end lost 5 bases, and 15 bases lay between the germline ends.